The T cell receptor beta chain described here comes from a study of blood T cell repertoires in COVID-19. Study as a whole: Sites across the United States, Italy and Spain contributed samples from acute and convalescent COVID-19.

In the authors' workflow: Reference gene primer amplification yielded estimated nucleated cell counts. Profiled with immunoSEQ multiplex PCR; TCRdb holds only in-frame clones, not every one. The V and J calls and the clone size are those of that table, but D and trimming were determined from the DNA. Among about 65,000 clones, approximately 95% were seen once, and the ten largest hold about 3%. V shed 7 bases and J shed 5 bases, with 16 bases lying between them. CDR1 is SGHRS and CDR2 is YFSETQ in the germline V gene. CDR3 length equals 15 residues. Sequenced sample: peripheral blood. This chain links TRBV5-1 with TRBJ1-6; no definite D call. The TCR comes from a man between 65 and 80 years old with active COVID-19. CDR3 bases: TGCGCCAGCTCTGACTCCGGGAGTGATAATTCACCCCTCCACTTT. This sequence encodes CASSDSGSDNSPLHF.